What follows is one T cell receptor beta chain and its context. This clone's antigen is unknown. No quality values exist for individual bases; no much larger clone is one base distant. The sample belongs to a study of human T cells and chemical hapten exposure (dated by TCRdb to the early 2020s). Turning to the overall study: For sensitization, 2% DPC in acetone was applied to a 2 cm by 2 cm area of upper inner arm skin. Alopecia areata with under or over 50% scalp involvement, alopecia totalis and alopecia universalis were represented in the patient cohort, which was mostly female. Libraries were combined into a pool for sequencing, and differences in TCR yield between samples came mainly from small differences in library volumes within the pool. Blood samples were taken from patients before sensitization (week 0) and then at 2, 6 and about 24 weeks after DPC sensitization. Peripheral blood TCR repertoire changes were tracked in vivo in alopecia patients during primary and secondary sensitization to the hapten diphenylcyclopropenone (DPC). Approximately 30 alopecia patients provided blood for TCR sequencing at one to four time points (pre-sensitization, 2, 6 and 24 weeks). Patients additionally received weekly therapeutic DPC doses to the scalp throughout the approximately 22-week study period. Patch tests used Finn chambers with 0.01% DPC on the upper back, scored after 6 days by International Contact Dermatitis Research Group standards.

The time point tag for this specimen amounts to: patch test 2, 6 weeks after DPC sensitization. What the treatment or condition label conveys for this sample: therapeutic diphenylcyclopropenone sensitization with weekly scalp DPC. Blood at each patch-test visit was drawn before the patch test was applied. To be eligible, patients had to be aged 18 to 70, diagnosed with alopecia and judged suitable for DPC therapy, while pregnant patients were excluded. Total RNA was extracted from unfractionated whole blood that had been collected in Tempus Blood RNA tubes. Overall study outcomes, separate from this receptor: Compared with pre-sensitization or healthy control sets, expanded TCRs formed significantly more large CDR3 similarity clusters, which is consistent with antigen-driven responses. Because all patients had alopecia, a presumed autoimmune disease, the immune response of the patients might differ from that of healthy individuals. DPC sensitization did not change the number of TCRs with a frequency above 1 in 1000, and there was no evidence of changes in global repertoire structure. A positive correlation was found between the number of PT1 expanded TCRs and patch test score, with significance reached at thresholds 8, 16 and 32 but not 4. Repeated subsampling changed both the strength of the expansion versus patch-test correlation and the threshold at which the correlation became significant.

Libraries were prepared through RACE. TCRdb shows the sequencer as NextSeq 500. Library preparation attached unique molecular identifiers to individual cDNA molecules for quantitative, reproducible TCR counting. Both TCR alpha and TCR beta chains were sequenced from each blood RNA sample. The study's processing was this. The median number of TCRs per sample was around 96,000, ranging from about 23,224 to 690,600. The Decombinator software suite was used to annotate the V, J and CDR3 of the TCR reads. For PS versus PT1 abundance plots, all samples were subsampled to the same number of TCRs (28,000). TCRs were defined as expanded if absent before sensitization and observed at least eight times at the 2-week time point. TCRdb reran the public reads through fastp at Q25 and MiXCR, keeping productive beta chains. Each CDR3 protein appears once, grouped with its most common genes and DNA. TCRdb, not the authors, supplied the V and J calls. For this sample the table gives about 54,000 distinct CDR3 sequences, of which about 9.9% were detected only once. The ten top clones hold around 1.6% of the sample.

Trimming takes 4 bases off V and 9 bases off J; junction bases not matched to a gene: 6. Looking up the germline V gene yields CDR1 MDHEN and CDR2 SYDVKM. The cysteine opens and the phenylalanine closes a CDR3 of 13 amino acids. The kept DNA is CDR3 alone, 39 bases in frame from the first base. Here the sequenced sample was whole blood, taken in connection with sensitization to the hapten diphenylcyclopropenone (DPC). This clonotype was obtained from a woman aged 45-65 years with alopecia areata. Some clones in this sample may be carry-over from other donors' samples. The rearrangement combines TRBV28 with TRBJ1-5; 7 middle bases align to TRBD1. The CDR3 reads CASSSGQRGPQHF. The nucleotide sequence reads TGTGCCAGCAGTTCGGGACAGCGGGGGCCCCAGCATTTT.